This T cell receptor beta chain was recovered during a study of blood T cell repertoires in COVID-19. Study summary: Sample material is recorded as cDNA or gDNA derived from T cells, B-cell-depleted T cells, or PBMCs.

Clones were sequenced by immunoSEQ multiplex PCR, and TCRdb holds only the in-frame ones, with some missing. Of 150,000 to 200,000 clones listed, approximately 80% are singletons. This CDR3 region has 16 residues. Looked up from germline, CDR1 is SGDLS and CDR2 is YYNGEE. The J segment lost 1 base and the V segment lost 0 bases, leaving 1 base of the junction unmatched. The V and J genes are TRBV9 and TRBJ1-1, with TRBD1 identical over 12 bases. The receptor was isolated from a woman of 80 years or more with active or convalescent COVID-19. Source material: peripheral blood. DNA for the CDR3: TGTGCCAGCAGCGTAGGGGACAGGGGGCGGAACACTGAAGCTTTCTTT. Amino acid sequence: CASSVGDRGRNTEAFF. Filled out from reference TRBV9 and TRBJ1-1, the complete variable domain reads DSGVTQTPKHLITATGQRVTLRCSPRSGDLSVYWYQQSLDQGLQFLIQYYNGEERAKGNILERFSAQQFPDLHSELNLSSLELGDSALYFCASSVGDRGRNTEAFFGQGTRLTVV.